These 32 T cell receptor beta chains originate from one sample sequenced in a study of T cells expressing NK-cell markers. TCRdb re-called the 5' RACE reads, yielding one record per CDR3 amino acid sequence without DNA. This repertoire comprises about 260,000 distinct CDR3 sequences; its ten largest clones make up around 0.4%. The sequenced sample was blood T cells: a sorted CD56 or NKG2C T cell subset, CD4+ or CD8+ T cells, or bulk PBMC T cells (not recorded which). The receptors were gathered from a man aged 18 to 35 in good health.

V gene TRBV5-1 combines with J gene TRBJ2-1; TCRdb reports TRBD1, a call that lacks DNA to check it against. The CDR3 length is 15 residues. Germline assignment: CDR1 SGHRS and CDR2 YFSETQ. CDR3 sequence reads: CASSPPHGSYNEQFF. Using reference TRBV5-1 and TRBJ2-1 for the parts outside the CDR3, the full variable domain is KAGVTQTPRYLIKTRGQQVTLSCSPISGHRSVSWYQQTPGQGLQFLFEYFSETQRNKGNFPGRFSGRQFSNSRSEMNVSTLELGDSALYLCASSPPHGSYNEQFFGPGTRLTVL.

This chain uses TRBV20-1 with TRBJ2-1; TCRdb reports TRBD2, a call that lacks DNA to check it against. The CDR3 consists of 15 residues. The germline gives CDR1 DFQATT, CDR2 SNEGSKA (reference sequence). The CDR3 reads CSAKRGFTSGGEQFF.

This chain uses TRBV20-1 with TRBJ1-5; the TCRdb call, TRBD1, lacks DNA for checking. Looked up from germline, CDR1 is DFQATT and CDR2 is SNEGSKA (reference sequence). This CDR3 has 16 amino acids. The CDR3 loop reads CSARDLRQGGNQPQHF.

This chain joins TRBV15 and TRBJ2-3; the D call from TCRdb, TRBD2, cannot be confirmed without DNA. This CDR3 has 13 amino acids. Looked up from germline, CDR1 is LNHNV and CDR2 is YYDKDF (reference sequence). The CDR3 spells CATSSYLAAAQYF.

The chain is built from TRBV12-3 or TRBV12-4 and TRBJ2-6; TCRdb designates TRBD1, a call that cannot be tested without DNA. CDR3 length equals 17 residues. CDR3 loop: CASSPNRAGTGANVLTF.

The rearrangement links TRBV20-1 to TRBJ2-7; TCRdb lists TRBD1, though no DNA is available to test this call. Germline values: CDR1 DFQATT, CDR2 SNEGSKA (reference sequence). The CDR3 runs 14 residues. This CDR3 reads CSASGDRGSYEQYF.

The chain joins TRBV5-1 to TRBJ1-2; the TCRdb call, TRBD1, lacks DNA for checking. CDR3 length equals 15 residues. In germline, CDR1 is SGHRS, CDR2 YFSETQ. The CDR3: CASSLAHRVGDGYTF.

The chain links TRBV30 to TRBJ1-4. In germline, CDR1 is GTSNPN, CDR2 SVGIG (reference sequence). There are 14 residues in the CDR3. Here the CDR3 reads CAWSVRRMAEKLFF. Drawing the rest from reference TRBV30 and TRBJ1-4, the complete variable domain is SQTIHQWPATLVQPVGSPLSLECTVEGTSNPNLYWYRQAAGRGLQLLFYSVGIGQISSEVPQNLSASRPQDRQFILSSKKLLLSDSGFYLCAWSVRRMAEKLFFGSGTQLSVL.

The rearrangement uses TRBV6-1 and TRBJ2-1. CDR1 and CDR2 from the germline V gene are MNHNS and SASEGT. The CDR3 has 15 amino acids. CDR3: CASSVFATSYNEQFF.

V and J are TRBV2 and TRBJ2-2. The V gene's germline CDR1 is SNHLY and CDR2 FYNNEI. This CDR3 region has 13 residues. CDR3 region: CASIPPGPGELFF.

J is TRBJ2-3 and V is TRBV29-1; the D gene TCRdb calls, TRBD2, cannot be checked with no DNA. CDR1 and CDR2 (germline): SQVTM, ANQGSEA. The CDR3 spans 15 residues. Here the CDR3 reads CSVASAGVYTDTQYF.

The chain employs TRBV4-1 and TRBJ2-1; TCRdb lists TRBD1, though no DNA is available to test this call. CDR1 is MGHRA, CDR2 YSYEKL, per germline. This CDR3 is built from 15 residues. The CDR3 spells CASSPRGTGNNEQFF.

This chain links TRBV11-2 with TRBJ2-4; no DNA is available, so the TRBD2 call from TCRdb remains unchecked. This CDR3 spans 14 amino acids. CDR1 SGHAT and CDR2 FQNNGV come from the germline V gene. The CDR3 here is CASSTGLSWDIQYF.

This rearrangement joins TRBV6-2 or TRBV6-3 to TRBJ2-6; the TCRdb call, TRBD1, lacks DNA for checking. The CDR3 covers 17 residues. Germline values: CDR1 MNHEY, CDR2 SVGEGT. The CDR3 loop reads CASRNRERVYGANVLTF.

This sequence joins TRBV5-1 and TRBJ2-2; absent DNA, TCRdb's TRBD2 call cannot be checked. The V gene's germline CDR1 is SGHRS and CDR2 YFSETQ. The CDR3 sequence is 15 residues long. This CDR3 reads CASSFEGEAAGELFF.

The rearrangement joins TRBV10-3 to TRBJ1-6; TCRdb lists TRBD1, though no DNA is available to test this call. The CDR3 loop spans 15 amino acids. Germline-derived CDR1 and CDR2 are ENHRY and SYGVKD. The CDR3 protein is CAISNRTDLNSPLHF.

Here the CDR3 reads CSARDRPDSSYNEQFF. This chain joins TRBV20-1 and TRBJ2-1. Germline CDR1 is DFQATT and CDR2 is SNEGSKA (reference sequence). CDR3 length: 16 amino acids.

The chain links TRBV12-3 or TRBV12-4 to TRBJ2-1. The CDR3 loop spans 17 amino acids. Here the CDR3 reads CASSFRASGKATNEQFF.

The V gene is TRBV20-1, the J gene TRBJ1-2. CDR1 DFQATT and CDR2 SNEGSKA come from the germline V gene (reference sequence). The CDR3 is 13 amino acids. Here the CDR3 reads CSAPTPKGGGYTF.

The chain uses TRBV3-1 and TRBJ1-5. CDR1 and CDR2 from the germline V gene are LGHDT and YNNKEL (reference sequence). The CDR3 covers 14 residues. CDR3 sequence reads: CASSQVGGGQPQHF.

The chain employs TRBV7-3 and TRBJ2-2; TCRdb calls TRBD1, which cannot be checked without DNA. The CDR3 sequence is 16 residues long. Per the germline V gene, CDR1 is SGHTA and CDR2 is FQGTGA. This chain's CDR3 is CASSLGQGGNTGELFF.

The J gene is TRBJ1-1, the V gene TRBV12-3 or TRBV12-4. The CDR3 has 13 amino acids. The CDR3 sequence: CASSQVQGGIPFF.

V is TRBV6-1 and J is TRBJ2-2; the TRBD1 assignment by TCRdb is unverifiable without DNA. The CDR3 sequence is 15 residues long. CDR1 and CDR2 from the germline V gene are MNHNS and SASEGT. CDR3 region: CASSGQGAWTGELFF.

The V gene is TRBV19, the J gene TRBJ1-5; TCRdb's assignment of TRBD1 cannot be checked, as there is no DNA. The germline gives CDR1 LNHDA, CDR2 SQIVND (reference sequence). The length of the CDR3 is 14 residues. CDR3 sequence reads: CASRTDRGNQPQHF.

The J gene is TRBJ2-3, the V gene TRBV7-2; TCRdb reports TRBD2, a call that lacks DNA to check it against. The germline gives CDR1 SGHTA, CDR2 FQGNSA. This CDR3 has 15 amino acids. The CDR3 sequence: CATSEPAQGTDTQYF.

The rearrangement uses TRBV30 and TRBJ1-1; TCRdb's D gene call, TRBD1, goes unchecked for lack of DNA. Germline-derived CDR1 and CDR2 are GTSNPN and SVGIG (reference sequence). The CDR3 sequence is 14 residues long. The chain's CDR3 is CAWRQQGVATEAFF.

The CDR3 loop reads CSARDPKRGPDNEQFF. V is TRBV20-1 and J is TRBJ2-1; TCRdb's D call, TRBD2, is unchecked because there is no DNA. There are 16 residues in the CDR3. In germline, CDR1 is DFQATT, CDR2 SNEGSKA (reference sequence).

This chain joins TRBV5-1 and TRBJ2-7; checking the TCRdb D call of TRBD1 is not possible without DNA. CDR1 is SGHRS and CDR2 is YFSETQ in the germline V gene. This CDR3 is 13 amino acids long. Here the CDR3 reads CASSGDGTYEQYF.

The rearrangement uses TRBV7-9 and TRBJ2-2; TCRdb's assignment of TRBD1 cannot be checked, as there is no DNA. The germline gives CDR1 SEHNR, CDR2 FQNEAQ (reference sequence). The CDR3 runs 11 residues. The CDR3: CASSPLGELFF.

The V call is TRBV5-1, the J call TRBJ1-2; TCRdb selects TRBD1, and the lack of DNA leaves this call unchecked. The CDR3 consists of 15 residues. Germline values: CDR1 SGHRS, CDR2 YFSETQ. The CDR3 sequence: CASRQPGQGAQGYTF.

This chain links TRBV6-6 with TRBJ2-7; no DNA is available, so the TRBD1 call from TCRdb remains unchecked. Per the germline V gene, CDR1 is MNHNY and CDR2 is SVGAGI (reference sequence). This CDR3 spans 13 amino acids. CDR3 region: CASTDRASGEQYF.

The chain links TRBV12-3 or TRBV12-4 to TRBJ2-5; TCRdb names TRBD1, which stays unverified in the absence of DNA. This CDR3 spans 15 amino acids. CDR3 residues: CASSSPTTRGETQYF.